Below are 32 T cell receptor beta chains sequenced from a single sample in a study of blood T cell repertoires in COVID-19. Profiled with immunoSEQ multiplex PCR; TCRdb holds only in-frame clones, not every one. The sample consists of around 94,000 clones, roughly four fifths of them appearing once. The sequenced sample was peripheral blood. The receptor source for this set is a man aged 55 to 70 with acute or convalescent COVID-19.

This rearrangement joins TRBV6-5 to TRBJ2-7; 7 nucleotides line up with TRBD1. Germline CDR1 reads MNHEY; CDR2 reads SVGAGI. This CDR3 has 13 amino acids. Trimming cost V 4 bases and J 4 bases; bases outside gene matches: 4. CDR3 sequence (DNA): TGTGCCAGCAGTTCAGACAGGGAATACGAGCAGTACTTC. This sequence encodes CASSSDREYEQYF.

V usage is TRBV18 and J usage is TRBJ1-5; D call uncertain. Germline V gives CDR1 KGHSH, CDR2 LQKENI. The length of the CDR3 is 13 residues. V was shortened by 3 bases and J by 7 bases, with 10 bases between the two germline ends. The CDR3 here is CASSPRPGQPQHF. CDR3 DNA: TGTGCCAGCTCACCCAGACCGGGGCAGCCCCAGCATTTT.

This chain uses TRBV6-6 with TRBJ1-6, with D possibly TRBD1 on 6 matching bases. Germline CDR1 MNHNY, CDR2 SVGAGI (reference sequence). V was clipped by 7 bases and J by 2 bases, with 12 bases between them. The CDR3 totals 15 residues. The CDR3 nucleotides are TGTGCCAGCACGACGGGACAAACCTATAATTCACCCCTCCACTTT. It translates to CASTTGQTYNSPLHF.

V usage is TRBV7-9 and J usage is TRBJ1-1, with a weak D call TRBD1 (5 bases). Trimming cost V 8 bases and J 0 bases, with 13 bases left between them. Germline V CDR1 and CDR2: SEHNR, FQNEAQ (reference sequence). The CDR3 covers 14 residues. The CDR3 coding sequence is TGTGCCAGCGGGCCGCAGGGTCTGAACACTGAAGCTTTCTTT. Translation: CASGPQGLNTEAFF.

The chain couples TRBV7-3 to TRBJ2-1; 7 bases map to TRBD1. Germline trimming cut 4 bases from V and 1 base from J; bases unmatched to any gene: 13. Germline loops: CDR1 SGHTA, CDR2 FQGTGA. The CDR3 extends over 18 amino acids. CDR3 residues: CASSSNPGNRGSYNEQFF. The CDR3, as DNA: TGTGCCAGCAGCTCAAACCCCGGAAACAGGGGTTCCTACAATGAGCAGTTCTTC.

The gene calls are TRBV23-1 and TRBJ1-2, with 8 nucleotides matching TRBD1. TRBV23-1 qualifies as an ORF whose function is uncertain. The CDR3 spans 14 residues. Unmatched junction bases numbered 5, after V lost 6 bases and J lost 2 bases. This chain's CDR3 is CASSRQGTNYGYTF. CDR3 in DNA: TGCGCCAGCAGCCGACAGGGGACCAACTATGGCTACACCTTC.

The chain couples TRBV6-5 to TRBJ2-3; 11 nucleotides match TRBD1. V was pared by 7 bases and J by 5 bases, with 8 bases of the junction left unmatched. Germline V lookup: CDR1 MNHEY, CDR2 SVGAGI. The CDR3 consists of 15 residues. This chain's CDR3 is CASTVGQGAGDTQYF. The CDR3 bases are TGTGCCAGCACCGTAGGACAGGGGGCAGGAGATACGCAGTATTTT.

The chain employs TRBV5-1 and TRBJ2-1; tentative D call: TRBD1 (5 bases). CDR3 length: 15 amino acids. Germline V gives CDR1 SGHRS, CDR2 YFSETQ. V lost 0 bases, J lost 7 bases, and 14 bases lay in between. The CDR3 DNA is TGCGCCAGCAGCTTGGAGCTCCGGCAGGGAAATGAGCAGTTCTTC. Translating it yields CASSLELRQGNEQFF.

V is TRBV12-3 or TRBV12-4 and J is TRBJ1-5; D unresolved. The V end was cut by 1 base, the J end by 9 bases, with 10 bases between. The CDR3 sequence is 13 residues long. The CDR3 region has the DNA TGTGCCAGCAGTTTAGGAACGGTTCGGCCCCAGCATTTT. It yields the protein CASSLGTVRPQHF.

The chain links TRBV7-9 to TRBJ1-2; D might be TRBD1 (5 bases). Trimming removed 5 bases from V and 10 bases from J, with 11 bases in between. Germline V gene sequence: CDR1 SEHNR, CDR2 FQNEAQ (reference sequence). CDR3 size: 11 residues. The CDR3 region is CASSGLGDYTF. The CDR3 coding sequence is TGTGCCAGCAGCGGGTTAGGGGACTACACCTTC.

This rearrangement joins TRBV7-2 to TRBJ1-1; possible D gene TRBD1, 6 bases. This CDR3 comprises 13 residues. CDR1 SGHTA and CDR2 FQGNSA come from the germline V gene. V shed 2 bases and J shed 10 bases, with 14 bases lying between them. CDR3 in DNA: TGTGCCAGCAGCTTATGGGAAACAGGGACAGCTTTCTTT. It yields the protein CASSLWETGTAFF.

This CDR3 is CASISQGDTEAFF. DNA for the CDR3: TGTGCCAGCATTTCACAGGGCGACACTGAAGCTTTCTTT. The rearrangement joins TRBV28 to TRBJ1-1, with D possibly being TRBD1 (6 bases). V lost 7 bases, J lost 3 bases, and 12 bases lay in between. Germline V CDR1 and CDR2: MDHEN, SYDVKM. The CDR3 spans 13 residues.

DNA of the CDR3: TGTGCCAGCAGCCTAGGGCCCGGGGAGCTGTTTTTT. This translates into CASSLGPGELFF. V is TRBV9 and J is TRBJ2-2, with no clear D. Germline loops: CDR1 SGDLS, CDR2 YYNGEE. There are 12 residues in the CDR3. Trimming left V 4 bases short and J 6 bases short, with 7 bases between.

This sequence joins TRBV5-1 and TRBJ2-1, with 11 bases matching TRBD2. With V trimmed by 4 bases and J by 3 bases, 3 bases remained unmatched. The CDR3 runs 15 residues. Germline CDR1 reads SGHRS; CDR2 reads YFSETQ. The CDR3 reads CASSPTSGGYNEQFF. Here the CDR3 DNA reads TGCGCCAGCAGCCCCACTAGCGGGGGCTACAATGAGCAGTTCTTC.

The chain links TRBV29-1 to TRBJ2-3; TRBD2 might be the D (6 bases). Germline assignment: CDR1 SQVTM and CDR2 ANQGSEA. Trimming removed 2 bases at V and 2 bases at J, with 14 bases between. The CDR3 extends over 15 amino acids. The CDR3 here is CSVERRGTYTDTQYF. In DNA, the CDR3 is TGCAGCGTTGAAAGGCGGGGAACTTACACAGATACGCAGTATTTT.

The chain has TRBV27 and TRBJ1-1, with a possible D match to TRBD1 (6 bases). CDR1 and CDR2 from the germline V gene are MNHEY and SMNVEV (reference sequence). There are 14 residues in the CDR3. V was pared by 8 bases and J by 1 base, with 14 bases between. The CDR3 DNA reads TGTGCCAGCCGAACCCAGGGACAGAACACTGAAGCTTTCTTT. Encoded protein: CASRTQGQNTEAFF.

This clone was seen only once. The DNA of the CDR3 is TGTGCCAGCAGCTTCGGACAGGGGGCGCCGACTAATGAAAAACTGTTTTTT. This translates into CASSFGQGAPTNEKLFF. The rearrangement uses TRBV9 and TRBJ1-4, with 11 bases identical to TRBD1. The CDR3 runs 17 residues. The junction had 7 bases not matched to a gene; V was cut back by 4 bases and J by 2 bases. Germline-derived CDR1 and CDR2 are SGDLS and YYNGEE. The entire variable domain, with the rest obtained from reference TRBV9 and TRBJ1-4, is as follows: DSGVTQTPKHLITATGQRVTLRCSPRSGDLSVYWYQQSLDQGLQFLIQYYNGEERAKGNILERFSAQQFPDLHSELNLSSLELGDSALYFCASSFGQGAPTNEKLFFGSGTQLSVL.

The chain carries TRBV6-2 or TRBV6-3 and TRBJ1-2; D is unclear. There are 14 residues in the CDR3. Trimming removed 5 bases from V and 0 bases from J, with 10 bases in between. Per germline, CDR1 MNHEY and CDR2 SVGEGT. CDR3 in DNA: TGTGCCAGCAGTCCGTACAGAGCTAACTATGGCTACACCTTC. Residues: CASSPYRANYGYTF.

Here the CDR3 reads CASSPRRNTEAFF. CDR3 bases: TGTGCCAGCAGCCCGAGAAGAAACACTGAAGCTTTCTTT. The rearrangement uses TRBV11-1 and TRBJ1-1; no definite D call. CDR3 length equals 13 residues. With 5 bases removed from V and 2 bases from J, the gap between germline ends came to 9 bases. Germline lookup yields CDR1 SGHAT and CDR2 FQDESV (reference sequence).

This clone has only one observation. The genes are TRBV4-1 and TRBJ2-5; 8 bases fit TRBD2. The J segment lost 4 bases and the V segment lost 4 bases, leaving 2 bases of the junction unmatched. Looked up from germline, CDR1 is MGHRA and CDR2 is YSYEKL. The CDR3 covers 13 residues. Here the CDR3 reads CASSRSGAETQYF. As DNA, the CDR3 is TGCGCCAGCAGCCGTAGCGGGGCAGAGACCCAGTACTTC.

This chain uses TRBV9 with TRBJ2-5, with 8 positions matching TRBD1. V was pared by 1 base and J by 5 bases, with 1 base of the junction left unmatched. Germline lookup yields CDR1 SGDLS and CDR2 YYNGEE. The CDR3 totals 13 residues. The CDR3 here is CASSVQGAETQYF. The CDR3 DNA is TGTGCCAGCAGCGTACAGGGGGCCGAGACCCAGTACTTC.

J is TRBJ2-3 and V is TRBV2, with D possibly matching TRBD1 (5 bases). Germline V gene data show CDR1 as SNHLY and CDR2 as FYNNEI. The CDR3 loop spans 15 amino acids. V was shortened by 7 bases and J by 0 bases, with 14 bases between the two germline ends. CDR3 loop: CASITSGQSTDTQYF. CDR3 nucleotide sequence: TGTGCCAGCATAACCTCTGGACAAAGCACAGATACGCAGTATTTT.

The gene calls are TRBV27 and TRBJ2-2; D unclear. From germline, CDR1 is MNHEY and CDR2 SMNVEV (reference sequence). The V end was cut by 2 bases, the J end by 3 bases, with 7 bases between. The CDR3 is 14 amino acids. The CDR3: CASSLNRDTGELFF. In nucleotides, the CDR3 is TGTGCCAGCAGTTTAAATCGAGACACCGGGGAGCTGTTTTTT.

This clone occurred once. The V gene is TRBV6-2 or TRBV6-3, the J gene TRBJ2-2, with 9 bases lining up with TRBD2. The ends lost 8 bases at V and 0 bases at J; junction bases unmatched: 10. There are 17 residues in the CDR3. The germline V gene encodes CDR1 MNHEY and CDR2 SVGEGT. Here the CDR3 reads CASGWIAGVPNTGELFF. CDR3 sequence (DNA): TGTGCCAGCGGTTGGATAGCGGGGGTCCCGAACACCGGGGAGCTGTTTTTT.

This chain links TRBV11-3 with TRBJ2-5; TRBD2 might be the D (6 bases). V was clipped by 2 bases and J by 5 bases, with 21 bases between them. The CDR3 has 17 amino acids. Germline CDR1 and CDR2: SGHNT and YENEEA. The CDR3 nucleotides read TGTGCCAGCAGCTTAATTGGTATGGTAGGGAGGAGGGAGACCCAGTACTTC. Translation: CASSLIGMVGRRETQYF.

The chain has TRBV5-6 and TRBJ1-2; 7 nucleotides align to TRBD1. V trimming: 2 bases; J trimming: 3 bases; junction bases outside the gene matches: 4. Germline values: CDR1 SGHDT, CDR2 YYEEEE. The CDR3 covers 14 residues. The CDR3 coding sequence is TGTGCCAGCAGCTTTGGGGACAGTCACTATGGCTACACCTTC. Translating gives CASSFGDSHYGYTF.

The rearrangement joins TRBV28 to TRBJ2-1; 12 positions match TRBD1. CDR3 size: 15 residues. The J segment lost 7 bases and the V segment lost 6 bases, leaving 7 bases of the junction unmatched. CDR1 and CDR2 (germline): MDHEN, SYDVKM. The CDR3: CASRPGQGAWNEQFF. The DNA of the CDR3 is TGTGCCAGCAGACCGGGACAGGGGGCCTGGAATGAGCAGTTCTTC.

The chain employs TRBV6-1 and TRBJ1-2; the D is unclear. There are 13 residues in the CDR3. CDR1 and CDR2 from the germline V gene are MNHNS and SASEGT. V shed 2 bases and J shed 0 bases, with 4 bases lying between them. The CDR3 loop reads CASSELSNYGYTF. In DNA form, the CDR3 reads TGTGCCAGCAGTGAACTTTCTAACTATGGCTACACCTTC.

With regard to this clone: Possible read error: a much larger clone is one base away. This chain uses TRBV14 with TRBJ2-7; D is undetermined. Trimming shortened V by 4 bases and J by 3 bases, and 4 bases separated the two germline ends. CDR1 is SGHDN and CDR2 is FVKESK in the germline V gene. The CDR3 runs 11 residues. The DNA for the CDR3 is TGTGCCAGCAGCCCCCTCTACGAGCAGTACTTC. It yields the protein CASSPLYEQYF.

The chain has TRBV5-1 and TRBJ1-2; D not certain. The CDR3 is made up of 14 amino acids. Trimming cost V 0 bases and J 6 bases, with 12 bases left between them. Germline lookup yields CDR1 SGHRS and CDR2 YFSETQ. The CDR3 DNA reads TGCGCCAGCAGCTTGGTATCCTCGGAGGATGGCTACACCTTC. This encodes CASSLVSSEDGYTF.

This clone appeared a single time. The V and J genes are TRBV4-1 and TRBJ2-4; the match to TRBD1 covers 9 bases. This CDR3 region has 15 residues. J was trimmed by 3 bases and V by 1 base; bases with no gene match: 1. The germline gives CDR1 MGHRA, CDR2 YSYEKL. The CDR3, as DNA: TGCGCCAGCAGCCAAGGACAGGGGGGCAAAAACATTCAGTACTTC. As protein: CASSQGQGGKNIQYF.

Written as DNA, the CDR3 is TGTGCCAGCAGCTCTAGGCCGGGTGAGCCCCAGCATTTT. Residues: CASSSRPGEPQHF. The J gene is TRBJ1-5, the V gene TRBV7-3; no clear D. The CDR3 is 13 residues long. CDR1 is SGHTA, CDR2 FQGTGA, per germline. Trimming removed 4 bases at V and 8 bases at J, with 12 bases between.